This T cell receptor (beta chain) emerged from a study of shared clonotypes between healthy human individuals. The study's findings and limits: Having only a few donors restricted how much genetic and exposure-history diversity was captured.

About this clone: The antigen is not known.

Using immunoSEQ multiplex PCR, the repertoire was profiled, and TCRdb retains in-frame clones only, with some absent. The sample records around 2.1 million clones, roughly 95% being singletons. This receptor was taken from a man between 18 and 35 years old in good health. The specimen was naive CD4+ T cells sorted from blood. Subset reported: CD45RA+ positively selected.

CDR3 bases: TGTGCCTGGGGGATTTTAGGCTACGAGCAGTACTTC. Its translation: CAWGILGYEQYF. The V gene is TRBV30, the J gene TRBJ2-7; no clear D. Trimming shortened V by 5 bases and J by 3 bases, and 11 bases separated the two germline ends. This CDR3 is 12 amino acids long. Germline CDR1 is GTSNPN and CDR2 is SVGIG (reference sequence).